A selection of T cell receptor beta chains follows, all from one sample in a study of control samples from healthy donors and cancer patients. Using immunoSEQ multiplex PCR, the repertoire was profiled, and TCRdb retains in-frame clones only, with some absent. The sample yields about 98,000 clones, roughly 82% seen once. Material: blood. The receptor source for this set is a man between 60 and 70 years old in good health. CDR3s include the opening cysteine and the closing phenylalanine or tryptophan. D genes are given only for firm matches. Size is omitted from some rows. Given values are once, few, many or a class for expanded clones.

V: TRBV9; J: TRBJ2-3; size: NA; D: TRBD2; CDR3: CASTTKAGLAGGRGTDTQYF; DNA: TGTGCCAGCACCACAAAAGCCGGGCTAGCGGGGGGGCGGGGCACAGATACGCAGTATTTT
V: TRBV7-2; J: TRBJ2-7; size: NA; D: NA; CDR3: CASSLVANYEQYF; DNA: TGTGCCAGCAGCTTAGTGGCTAACTACGAGCAGTACTTC
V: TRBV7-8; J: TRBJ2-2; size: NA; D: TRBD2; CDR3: CASSRGGHYTGELFF; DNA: TGTGCCAGCAGCCGCGGGGGGCACTACACCGGGGAGCTGTTTTTT
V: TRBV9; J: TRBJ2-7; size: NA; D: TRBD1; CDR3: CASSASGTEKYEQYF; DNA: TGTGCCAGCAGCGCTTCCGGGACAGAGAAGTACGAGCAGTACTTC
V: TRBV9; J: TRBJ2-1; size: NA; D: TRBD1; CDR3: CASSGQGYNEQFF; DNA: TGTGCCAGCAGCGGACAGGGGTACAATGAGCAGTTCTTC
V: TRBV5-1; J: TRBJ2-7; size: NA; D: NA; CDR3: CASSLGGGLVYEQYF; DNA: TGCGCCAGCAGCTTGGGTGGGGGGCTGGTGTACGAGCAGTACTTC
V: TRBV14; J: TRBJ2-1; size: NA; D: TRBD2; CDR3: CASRPGGQNEQFF; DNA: TGTGCCAGCAGGCCGGGGGGGCAGAATGAGCAGTTCTTC
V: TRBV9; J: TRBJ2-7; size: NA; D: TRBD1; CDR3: CASSASTGTGRDEQYF; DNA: TGTGCCAGCAGCGCCTCGACCGGGACAGGGAGGGACGAGCAGTACTTC
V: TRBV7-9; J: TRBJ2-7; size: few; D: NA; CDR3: CASSFGETHEQYF; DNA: TGTGCCAGCAGCTTCGGGGAGACCCACGAGCAGTACTTC
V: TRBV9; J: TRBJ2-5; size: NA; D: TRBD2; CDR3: CASSALTSGIGETQYF; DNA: TGTGCCAGCAGCGCCCTGACTAGCGGGATAGGAGAGACCCAGTACTTC
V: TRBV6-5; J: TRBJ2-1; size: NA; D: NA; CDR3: CASSPPGNEQFF; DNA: TGTGCCAGCAGTCCCCCCGGGAATGAGCAGTTCTTC
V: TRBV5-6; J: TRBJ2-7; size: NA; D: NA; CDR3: CASSLRESSYEQYF; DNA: TGTGCCAGCAGCCTCAGGGAGAGCTCCTACGAGCAGTACTTC
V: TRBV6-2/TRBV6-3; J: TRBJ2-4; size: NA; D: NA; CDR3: CASSYGFETLAKNIQYF; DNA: TGTGCCAGCAGTTACGGGTTTGAGACCCTAGCCAAAAACATTCAGTACTTC
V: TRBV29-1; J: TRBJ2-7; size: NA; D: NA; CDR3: CSGGWSSYEQYF; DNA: TGCAGCGGGGGGTGGAGCTCCTACGAGCAGTACTTC
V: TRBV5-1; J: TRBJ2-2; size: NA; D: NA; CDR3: CASSLPTGSGELFF; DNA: TGCGCCAGCAGCTTACCTACAGGGTCCGGGGAGCTGTTTTTT
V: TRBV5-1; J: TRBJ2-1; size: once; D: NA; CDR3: CASSLSLYNEQFF; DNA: TGCGCCAGCAGCTTATCTTTATACAATGAGCAGTTCTTC
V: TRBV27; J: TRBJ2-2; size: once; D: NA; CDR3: CASIHGTDPNTGELFF; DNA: TGTGCCAGCATCCACGGGACTGACCCGAACACCGGGGAGCTGTTTTTT
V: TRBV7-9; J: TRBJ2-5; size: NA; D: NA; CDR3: CASSLAGEVKETQYF; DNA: TGTGCCAGCAGCTTAGCGGGAGAAGTTAAAGAGACCCAGTACTTC
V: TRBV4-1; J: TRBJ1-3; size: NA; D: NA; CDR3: CASSQEGNTNTIYF; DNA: TGCGCCAGCAGCCAAGAAGGTAATACAAACACCATATATTTT
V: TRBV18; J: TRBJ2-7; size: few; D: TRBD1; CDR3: CASSPDRGGTYEQYF; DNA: TGTGCCAGCTCACCGGACAGGGGAGGTACCTACGAGCAGTACTTC
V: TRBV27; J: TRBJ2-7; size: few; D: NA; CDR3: CASSLSSRYYEQYF; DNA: TGTGCCAGCAGTTTATCGAGCCGGTATTACGAGCAGTACTTC
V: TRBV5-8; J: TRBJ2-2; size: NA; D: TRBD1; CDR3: CASSLRRVVRTGRGELFF; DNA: TGTGCCAGCAGCTTGCGGCGGGTCGTCAGGACAGGGCGAGGGGAGCTGTTTTTT